This paragraph covers one TCR beta chain sequence. This sample is drawn from a study of beta chain features in type 1 diabetes. Isolated RNA was reverse transcribed in full, so expressed TCRB transcripts were sequenced. Naive, central memory and regulatory T cell samples averaged about 3.57 million reads. Assay: immunoSEQ multiplex PCR; the TCRdb copy retains only in-frame clones and omits some. The sample holds 350,000 or so clones, around a fifth seen once. The source material was naive CD4+ T cells from blood. This clonotype was sampled from a woman aged 18 to 35 in good health.

DNA for the CDR3: TGTGCCAGCAGCGTAGAGAGCGGGACTCCGGGGAGGGCCGGGGAGCTGTTTTTT. Its protein product is CASSVESGTPGRAGELFF. The chain carries TRBV9 and TRBJ2-2; 7 nucleotides line up with TRBD2. This CDR3 comprises 18 residues. Looked up from germline, CDR1 is SGDLS and CDR2 is YYNGEE. Trimming cost V 0 bases and J 6 bases; bases outside gene matches: 14.